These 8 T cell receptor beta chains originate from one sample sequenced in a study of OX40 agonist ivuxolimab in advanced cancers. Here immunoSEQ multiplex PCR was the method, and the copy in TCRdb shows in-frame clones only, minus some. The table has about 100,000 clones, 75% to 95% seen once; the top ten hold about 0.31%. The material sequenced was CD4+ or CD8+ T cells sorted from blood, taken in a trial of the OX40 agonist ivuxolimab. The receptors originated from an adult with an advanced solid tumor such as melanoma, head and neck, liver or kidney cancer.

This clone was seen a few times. The CDR3 DNA follows: TGCGCCAGCAGCGCCGTAGAGAACACCGGGGAGCTGTTTTTT. Translating it yields CASSAVENTGELFF. This rearrangement joins TRBV5-1 to TRBJ2-2, with D unclear. Germline assignment: CDR1 SGHRS and CDR2 YFSETQ. V shed 4 bases and J shed 1 base, with 8 bases lying between them. This CDR3 region has 14 residues.

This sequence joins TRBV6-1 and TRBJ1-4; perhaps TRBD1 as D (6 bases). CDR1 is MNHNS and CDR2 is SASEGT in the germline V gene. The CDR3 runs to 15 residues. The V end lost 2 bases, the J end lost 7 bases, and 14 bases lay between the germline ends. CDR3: CASSELGGLPEKLFF. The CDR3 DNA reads TGTGCCAGCAGTGAACTAGGGGGTCTGCCTGAAAAACTGTTTTTT.

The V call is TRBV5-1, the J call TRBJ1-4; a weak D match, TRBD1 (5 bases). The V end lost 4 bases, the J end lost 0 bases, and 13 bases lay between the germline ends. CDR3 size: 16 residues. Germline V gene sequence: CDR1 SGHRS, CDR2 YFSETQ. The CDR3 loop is CASSMSTGATNEKLFF. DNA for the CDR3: TGCGCCAGCAGCATGAGTACAGGAGCAACTAATGAAAAACTGTTTTTT.

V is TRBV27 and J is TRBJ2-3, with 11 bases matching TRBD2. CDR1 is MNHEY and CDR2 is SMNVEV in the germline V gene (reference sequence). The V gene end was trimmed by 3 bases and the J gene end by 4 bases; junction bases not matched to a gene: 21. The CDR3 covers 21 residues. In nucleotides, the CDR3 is TGTGCCAGCAGTTTGGCCGCAGGGAATCCCTCGACTAGCGGGAAATCAGATACGCAGTATTTT. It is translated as CASSLAAGNPSTSGKSDTQYF.

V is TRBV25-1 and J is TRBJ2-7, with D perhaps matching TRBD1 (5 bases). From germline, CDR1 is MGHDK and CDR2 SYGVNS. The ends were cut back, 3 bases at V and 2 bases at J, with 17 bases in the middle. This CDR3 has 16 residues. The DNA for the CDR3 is TGTGCCAGCAGTGACATCGACGACAGTTCCCCCTACGAGCAGTACTTC. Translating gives CASSDIDDSSPYEQYF.

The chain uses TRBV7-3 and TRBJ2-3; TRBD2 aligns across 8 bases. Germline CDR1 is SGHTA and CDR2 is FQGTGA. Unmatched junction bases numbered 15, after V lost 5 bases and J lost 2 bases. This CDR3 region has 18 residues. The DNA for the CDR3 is TGTGCCAGCAGCCTCCTCTCCGGTCTAGCGGGCAACACAGATACGCAGTATTTT. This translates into CASSLLSGLAGNTDTQYF.

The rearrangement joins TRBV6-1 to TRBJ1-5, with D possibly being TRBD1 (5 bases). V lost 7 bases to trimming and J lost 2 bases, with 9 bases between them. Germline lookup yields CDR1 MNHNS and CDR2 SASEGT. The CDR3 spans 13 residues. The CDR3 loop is CASTAGRNQPQHF. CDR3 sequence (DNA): TGTGCCAGCACGGCGGGGCGCAATCAGCCCCAGCATTTT.

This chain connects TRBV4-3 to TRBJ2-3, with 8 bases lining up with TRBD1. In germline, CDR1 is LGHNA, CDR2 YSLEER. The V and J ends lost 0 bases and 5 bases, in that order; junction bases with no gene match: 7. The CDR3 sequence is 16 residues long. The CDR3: CASSQEGTGLGDTQYF. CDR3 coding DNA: TGCGCCAGCAGCCAAGAAGGGACAGGTTTGGGAGATACGCAGTATTTT.